The next 32 T cell receptor beta chains were all read from a single sample in a study of shared clonotypes between healthy human individuals. Measured with immunoSEQ multiplex PCR; TCRdb has only the in-frame clones, and not every one. The repertoire consists of about 1 million clones, with 65% to 80% occurring once and the leading ten covering about 1.5%. The source material was memory CD4+ T cells sorted from blood. Described subset: CD45RA-negative fraction. The receptors originated from a man younger than 35 in good health.

J is TRBJ1-1 and V is TRBV5-6; the D gene is possibly TRBD1 (6 bases). With 1 base removed from V and 1 base from J, the gap between germline ends came to 14 bases. The germline CDR1 and CDR2 sequences are SGHDT and YYEEEE. The CDR3 has 16 amino acids. CDR3 coding DNA: TGTGCCAGCAGCTTGTGGGGGGGCAGGACGAACACTGAAGCTTTCTTT. Translation gives CASSLWGGRTNTEAFF.

The chain is built from TRBV5-5 and TRBJ1-5; the match to TRBD1 covers 12 bases. The CDR3 has 18 residues. CDR1 SGHKS and CDR2 YYEKEE come from the germline V gene (reference sequence). V lost 4 bases and J lost 0; bases outside the gene matches: 8. In DNA form, the CDR3 reads TGTGCCAGCAGCCCCCACCCGGGACAGGGGGCTAGCAATCAGCCCCAGCATTTT. Translating it yields CASSPHPGQGASNQPQHF.

With respect to this clone: The same CDR3 also results from other DNA sequences found in this sample. The V gene is TRBV18, the J gene TRBJ2-5; D perhaps matches TRBD2 (5 bases). There are 12 residues in the CDR3. Germline CDR1 is KGHSH and CDR2 is LQKENI. V was pared by 6 bases and J by 3 bases, with 8 bases between. The CDR3 DNA reads TGTGCCAGCTCTCCGGGAAAAGAGACCCAGTACTTC. It translates to CASSPGKETQYF.

The CDR3 sequence: CASTIQGTSTDTQYF. CDR3 in DNA: TGCGCCAGCACCATTCAGGGAACGAGCACAGATACGCAGTATTTT. J is TRBJ2-3 and V is TRBV5-1; a possible D gene is TRBD1 (5 bases). Per the germline V gene, CDR1 is SGHRS and CDR2 is YFSETQ. Between the trimmed V and J ends, which lost 6 bases and 0 bases, there was a span of 14 bases. This CDR3 spans 15 amino acids. Complete variable domain (other parts from reference TRBV5-1 and TRBJ2-3): KAGVTQTPRYLIKTRGQQVTLSCSPISGHRSVSWYQQTPGQGLQFLFEYFSETQRNKGNFPGRFSGRQFSNSRSEMNVSTLELGDSALYLCASTIQGTSTDTQYFGPGTRLTVL.

V gene TRBV18 combines with J gene TRBJ1-3; D remains ambiguous. The germline CDR1 and CDR2 sequences are KGHSH and LQKENI. Trimming removed 0 bases at V and 2 bases at J, with 8 bases between. The CDR3 is made up of 15 amino acids. CDR3 sequence: CASSPPAQPGNTIYF. CDR3 DNA sequence: TGTGCCAGCTCACCACCTGCTCAGCCTGGAAACACCATATATTTT.

The table lists this clone with a few counts. The rearrangement links TRBV7-8 to TRBJ2-1; no definite D call. This CDR3 is 16 amino acids long. From germline, CDR1 is SGHVS and CDR2 FQNEAQ. V lost 1 base and J 8 bases, leaving 18 bases between the germline ends. Here the CDR3 DNA reads TGTGCCAGCAGCTTAGGCCCCCAAGGAGTTAACGATGAGCAGTTCTTC. Translating it yields CASSLGPQGVNDEQFF.

The V call is TRBV5-4, the J call TRBJ1-3; no definite D call. Trimming took 4 bases from V and 2 from J, leaving 13 bases between them. This CDR3 is built from 15 residues. Germline assignment: CDR1 SGHNT and CDR2 YYREEE (reference sequence). In DNA, the CDR3 is TGTGCCAGCAGCCTAGACCCGGCCCCTGGAAACACCATATATTTT. Protein product: CASSLDPAPGNTIYF. Drawing the rest from reference TRBV5-4 and TRBJ1-3, the complete variable domain is ETGVTQSPTHLIKTRGQQVTLRCSSQSGHNTVSWYQQALGQGPQFIFQYYREEENGRGNFPPRFSGLQFPNYSSELNVNALELDDSALYLCASSLDPAPGNTIYFGEGSWLTVV.

This chain links TRBV21-1 with TRBJ1-5; TRBD1 reflects the table's D call only, with no check against the DNA. TRBV21-1 is given as a pseudogene. The CDR3 is 17 amino acids. CDR3 bases: TGTGCCAGCAGCAAAGCCCCTACCCCGGGACAGTTAGAGCCCCAGCATTTT. The encoded protein is CASSKAPTPGQLEPQHF.

This clone appeared many times. Other nucleotide sequences from this sample produce the same CDR3. The chain combines TRBV4-1 with TRBJ2-3; D is uncertain. From germline, CDR1 is MGHRA and CDR2 YSYEKL. This CDR3 has 14 amino acids. Deletions cut 5 bases from V and 2 bases from J, with 11 bases between. The CDR3 DNA is TGCGCCAGCAGCTCTAGTGGTCCCACAGATACGCAGTATTTT. Translating it yields CASSSSGPTDTQYF.

V and J are TRBV7-2 and TRBJ1-3; the D is unclear. With 4 bases removed from V and 0 bases from J, the gap between germline ends came to 4 bases. The germline V gene has CDR1 SGHTA and CDR2 FQGNSA. CDR3 length equals 13 residues. The CDR3 loop is CASSWSSGNTIYF. CDR3 coding DNA: TGTGCCAGCAGCTGGTCCTCTGGAAACACCATATATTTT.

As DNA, the CDR3 is TGTGCCAGCAGCGTAGTACCAGCGGCGAACACCGGGGAGCTGTTTTTT. Protein: CASSVVPAANTGELFF. The chain employs TRBV9 and TRBJ2-2; weak D call: TRBD2 (5 bases). CDR1 SGDLS and CDR2 YYNGEE come from the germline V gene. The CDR3 totals 16 residues. Trimming took off 0 bases at V and 0 bases at J, with 9 bases between the two ends.

With regard to this clone: This could be a read error, since a much larger clone is one nucleotide away. The J gene is TRBJ1-2, the V gene TRBV6-1; 8 nucleotides align to TRBD1. Germline-derived CDR1 and CDR2 are MNHNS and SASEGT. V was pared by 6 bases and J by 4 bases, with 1 base of the junction left unmatched. The CDR3 runs 12 residues. The CDR3 sequence: CASRTGAYGYTF. The DNA of the CDR3 is TGTGCCAGCAGGACAGGGGCCTATGGCTACACCTTC.

This clone was found once. This rearrangement joins TRBV6-5 to TRBJ1-1, with TRBD1 as a possible D gene (5 bases). The V gene's germline CDR1 is MNHEY and CDR2 SVGAGI. There are 15 residues in the CDR3. The V end was cut by 5 bases, the J end by 3 bases, with 16 bases between. CDR3 protein: CASSPREARDTEAFF. CDR3 DNA: TGTGCCAGCAGTCCCAGGGAAGCTCGCGACACTGAAGCTTTCTTT.

The rearrangement links TRBV7-9 to TRBJ2-5, with 11 bases aligning to TRBD2. The V and J ends lost 1 base and 6 bases, in that order; junction bases with no gene match: 4. Germline assignment: CDR1 SEHNR and CDR2 FQNEAQ (reference sequence). CDR3 length: 15 amino acids. As DNA, the CDR3 is TGTGCCAGCAGCTTAGGGCTAGCGGGAGGAAAGACCCAGTACTTC. Amino acids: CASSLGLAGGKTQYF. Complete variable domain (other parts from reference TRBV7-9 and TRBJ2-5): DTGVSQNPRHKITKRGQNVTFRCDPISEHNRLYWYRQTLGQGPEFLTYFQNEAQLEKSRLLSDRFSAERPKGSFSTLEIQRTEQGDSAMYLCASSLGLAGGKTQYFGPGTRLLVL.

The rearrangement uses TRBV7-2 and TRBJ2-3; D not certain. V was cut by 2 bases and J by 4 bases, with 10 bases left in between. The CDR3 has 14 residues. Per germline, CDR1 SGHTA and CDR2 FQGNSA. This CDR3 reads CASSLIGPSDTQYF. For the CDR3, the DNA is TGTGCCAGCAGCTTAATTGGACCCTCAGATACGCAGTATTTT. The complete variable domain, with remaining parts taken from reference TRBV7-2 and TRBJ2-3, reads GAGVSQSPSNKVTEKGKDVELRCDPISGHTALYWYRQSLGQGLEFLIYFQGNSAPDKSGLPSDRFSAERTGGSVSTLTIQRTQQEDSAVYLCASSLIGPSDTQYFGPGTRLTVL.

This chain links TRBV5-8 with TRBJ1-2; 11 bases are shared with TRBD1. The V gene end was trimmed by 4 bases and the J gene end by 4 bases; junction bases not matched to a gene: 6. Germline CDR1 and CDR2: SGHTS and YDEGEE. The CDR3 is made up of 15 amino acids. The CDR3 nucleotides read TGTGCCAGCAGCCCTGGACAGGGGGCGTTCTATGGCTACACCTTC. It yields the protein CASSPGQGAFYGYTF.

This chain joins TRBV10-3 and TRBJ2-6; 10 bases map to TRBD1. The junction had 14 bases not matched to a gene; V was cut back by 8 bases and J by 4 bases. Looked up from germline, CDR1 is ENHRY and CDR2 is SYGVKD. The CDR3 contains 18 residues. In DNA form, the CDR3 reads TGTGCCATCCTCGTGGGGACAGGGGCTGGGGTAGGGGCCAACGTCCTGACTTTC. Translated, it gives CAILVGTGAGVGANVLTF.

The chain uses TRBV16 and TRBJ1-3, with TRBD1 as a possible D gene (6 bases). The germline V gene has CDR1 KGHSY and CDR2 FQNENV. CDR3 length: 15 amino acids. Trimming pared 4 bases from V and 1 base from J, leaving 11 bases between. The CDR3 sequence: CASSPRQGSGNTIYF. The CDR3 bases are TGTGCCAGCAGCCCCAGGCAGGGGTCTGGAAACACCATATATTTT.

This clone was detected only a few times. The chain combines TRBV6-5 with TRBJ1-4; perhaps TRBD1 as D (5 bases). Germline V lookup: CDR1 MNHEY, CDR2 SVGAGI. This CDR3 spans 16 amino acids. Deletions cut 0 bases from V and 7 bases from J, with 15 bases between. CDR3 in amino acids: CASSYSSGAHREKLFF. The CDR3 DNA reads TGTGCCAGCAGTTACTCGAGTGGGGCTCATCGTGAAAAACTGTTTTTT.

The rearrangement links TRBV5-5 to TRBJ2-1; 10 bases match TRBD2. V lost 4 bases to trimming and J lost 4 bases; unmatched junction nucleotides: 5. CDR3 size: 15 residues. CDR1 is SGHKS, CDR2 YYEKEE, per germline (reference sequence). CDR3 amino acids: CASSGSSGSYNEQFF. CDR3 sequence (DNA): TGTGCCAGCAGCGGGTCTAGCGGGAGTTACAATGAGCAGTTCTTC.

The sample holds a few counts of this clone. The chain joins TRBV7-2 to TRBJ1-2; 7 bases align to TRBD1. In germline, CDR1 is SGHTA, CDR2 FQGNSA. CDR3 length: 12 residues. The ends lost 7 bases at V and 4 bases at J; junction bases unmatched: 3. CDR3 DNA: TGTGCCAGCACCCGGGACAGCTATGGCTACACCTTC. Its translation: CASTRDSYGYTF.

V and J are TRBV18 and TRBJ2-3; D uncertain. The CDR3 runs to 18 residues. Looked up from germline, CDR1 is KGHSH and CDR2 is LQKENI. With 2 bases removed from V and 2 bases from J, the gap between germline ends came to 20 bases. CDR3 in DNA: TGTGCCAGCTCACCAAATATCGGCGTAGGCGGTGTCACAGATACGCAGTATTTT. This sequence encodes CASSPNIGVGGVTDTQYF.

This clone was found a few times. This chain links TRBV6-5 with TRBJ1-3; the D gene is possibly TRBD1 (6 bases). The V gene lost 6 bases and the J gene lost 5 bases, with 11 bases spanning the gap. Germline lookup yields CDR1 MNHEY and CDR2 SVGAGI. This CDR3 spans 13 amino acids. The CDR3 protein is CASRPQGRNTIYF. The CDR3 DNA reads TGTGCCAGCAGGCCACAGGGTAGAAACACCATATATTTT.

This chain connects TRBV18 to TRBJ1-1; 7 bases match TRBD1. The CDR3 sequence is 14 residues long. Germline V gene data show CDR1 as KGHSH and CDR2 as LQKENI. With V trimmed by 0 bases and J by 10 bases, 8 bases remained unmatched. CDR3 bases: TGTGCCAGCTCACCACCCGACAGGGTGTTAGGAGCTTTCTTT. Protein: CASSPPDRVLGAFF.

This chain's CDR3 is CASSFSGGTSYNEQFF. The CDR3 bases are TGTGCCAGCAGCTTTAGCGGGGGAACCTCCTACAATGAGCAGTTCTTC. The V gene is TRBV11-2, the J gene TRBJ2-1, with 9 bases matching TRBD2. J gave up 0 bases and V 3 bases, and 3 bases lay outside the gene matches. Germline V gene data show CDR1 as SGHAT and CDR2 as FQNNGV. This CDR3 is built from 16 residues.

The rearrangement links TRBV2 to TRBJ2-3; 9 bases are a match to TRBD1. This CDR3 spans 15 amino acids. Germline CDR1 reads SNHLY; CDR2 reads FYNNEI. V lost 6 bases, J lost 2 bases, and 6 bases stayed unmatched. The CDR3: CASRIRDRVTDTQYF. CDR3 DNA sequence: TGTGCCAGCAGAATCCGGGACAGGGTCACAGATACGCAGTATTTT.

The chain has TRBV11-2 and TRBJ2-3; TRBD1 matches 8 bases. V trimming: 0 bases; J trimming: 7 bases; junction bases outside the gene matches: 9. This CDR3 is built from 16 residues. Germline loops: CDR1 SGHAT, CDR2 FQNNGV. The CDR3 region is CASSLDFGQGAYTQYF. In nucleotides, the CDR3 is TGTGCCAGCAGCTTAGATTTTGGCCAGGGGGCGTATACGCAGTATTTT. Together with reference TRBV11-2 and TRBJ2-3, the CDR3 gives the full variable domain: EAGVAQSPRYKIIEKRQSVAFWCNPISGHATLYWYQQILGQGPKLLIQFQNNGVVDDSQLPKDRFSAERLKGVDSTLKIQPAKLEDSAVYLCASSLDFGQGAYTQYFGPGTRLTVL.

The genes are TRBV6-1 and TRBJ2-7; D might be TRBD1 (6 bases). V lost 3 bases, J lost 10 bases, and 19 bases lay in between. Germline V gene lookup returns CDR1 MNHNS and CDR2 SASEGT. The length of the CDR3 is 14 residues. CDR3 bases: TGTGCCAGCAGTGACCGCGAGGACAGCCAGCATCAGTACTTC. This sequence encodes CASSDREDSQHQYF.

The rearrangement links TRBV19 to TRBJ1-4; tentative D call: TRBD1 (5 bases). The CDR3 extends over 16 amino acids. Trimming stripped 6 bases from V and 0 bases from J, with 14 bases between. From germline, CDR1 is LNHDA and CDR2 SQIVND (reference sequence). As DNA, the CDR3 is TGTGCCAGTAGCGAAGGGGACCCTGCAACTAATGAAAAACTGTTTTTT. Its protein is CASSEGDPATNEKLFF.

This chain links TRBV5-6 with TRBJ1-1, with 11 nucleotides matching TRBD1. V dropped 2 bases and J dropped 1; count of bases not matched to a gene: 7. CDR3 size: 17 residues. Per germline, CDR1 SGHDT and CDR2 YYEEEE. The CDR3 nucleotides are TGTGCCAGCAGCTTCTTTGGACAGGGGGCCGCGAACACTGAAGCTTTCTTT. It yields the protein CASSFFGQGAANTEAFF.

This sequence joins TRBV2 and TRBJ2-4; possible D gene TRBD1, 6 bases. The CDR3 runs to 16 residues. The V gene's germline CDR1 is SNHLY and CDR2 FYNNEI. V dropped 2 bases and J dropped 0 bases, with 11 bases sitting between them. DNA of the CDR3: TGTGCCAGCAGTGAATCCAGGGGCAGAGCCAAAAACATTCAGTACTTC. Translating gives CASSESRGRAKNIQYF.

The chain uses TRBV6-1 and TRBJ2-5, with 8 bases aligning to TRBD2. CDR1 is MNHNS and CDR2 is SASEGT in the germline V gene. The CDR3 runs to 14 residues. Trimming took 4 bases from V and 5 from J; bases not matched to a gene: 6. The CDR3 DNA reads as TGTGCCAGCAGTGGTAGCGGGACGGGCGAGACCCAGTACTTC. Translated: CASSGSGTGETQYF.